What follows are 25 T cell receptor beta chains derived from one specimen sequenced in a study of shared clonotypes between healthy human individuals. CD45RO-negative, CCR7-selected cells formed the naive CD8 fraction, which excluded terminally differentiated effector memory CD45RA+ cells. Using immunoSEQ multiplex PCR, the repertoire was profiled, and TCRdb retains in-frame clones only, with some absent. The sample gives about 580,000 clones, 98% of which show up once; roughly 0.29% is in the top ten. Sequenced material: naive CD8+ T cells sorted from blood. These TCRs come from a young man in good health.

The CDR3 nucleotides are TGCGCCAGCAGCTCCCCGACTAGCGGGAGAGATAACGGGGAGCTGTTTTTT. It is translated as CASSSPTSGRDNGELFF. The genes are TRBV5-1 and TRBJ2-2; 12 bases are a match to TRBD2. CDR1 and CDR2 from the germline V gene are SGHRS and YFSETQ. The CDR3 totals 17 residues. Losses at the gene ends were 3 bases for V and 7 bases for J; bases not matched to a gene: 10.

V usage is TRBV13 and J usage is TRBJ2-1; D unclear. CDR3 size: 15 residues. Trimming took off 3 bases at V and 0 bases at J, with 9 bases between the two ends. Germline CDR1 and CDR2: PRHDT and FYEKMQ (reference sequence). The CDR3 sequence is CASSFGPGSYNEQFF. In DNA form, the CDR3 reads TGTGCCAGCAGCTTCGGGCCCGGCTCCTACAATGAGCAGTTCTTC.

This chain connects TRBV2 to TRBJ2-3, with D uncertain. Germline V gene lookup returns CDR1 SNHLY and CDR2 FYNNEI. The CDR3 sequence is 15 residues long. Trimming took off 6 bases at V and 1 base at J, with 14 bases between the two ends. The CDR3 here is CASRWAPDGTDTQYF. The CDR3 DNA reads TGTGCCAGCAGGTGGGCTCCGGACGGCACAGATACGCAGTATTTT.

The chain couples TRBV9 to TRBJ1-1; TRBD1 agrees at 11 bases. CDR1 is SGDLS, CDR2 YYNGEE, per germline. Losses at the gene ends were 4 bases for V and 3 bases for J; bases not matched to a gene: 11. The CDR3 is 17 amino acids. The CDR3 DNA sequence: TGTGCCAGCAGCCACCATCCGGACAGGGGGCTCGACACTGAAGCTTTCTTT. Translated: CASSHHPDRGLDTEAFF.

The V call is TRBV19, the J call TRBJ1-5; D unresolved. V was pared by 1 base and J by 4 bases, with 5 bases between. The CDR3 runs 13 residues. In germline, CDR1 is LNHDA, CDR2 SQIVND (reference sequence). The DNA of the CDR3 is TGTGCCAGTAGTATAGGGATAAATCAGCCCCAGCATTTT. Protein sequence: CASSIGINQPQHF.

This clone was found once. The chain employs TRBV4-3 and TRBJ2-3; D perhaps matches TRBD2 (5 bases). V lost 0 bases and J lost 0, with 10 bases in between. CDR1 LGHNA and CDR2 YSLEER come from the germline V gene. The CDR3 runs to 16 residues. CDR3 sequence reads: CASSQEGAASTDTQYF. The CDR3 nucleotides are TGCGCCAGCAGCCAAGAGGGAGCGGCTAGCACAGATACGCAGTATTTT.

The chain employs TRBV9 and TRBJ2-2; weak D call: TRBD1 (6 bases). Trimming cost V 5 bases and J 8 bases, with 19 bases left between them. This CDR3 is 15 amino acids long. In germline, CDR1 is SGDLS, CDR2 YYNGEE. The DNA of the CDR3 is TGTGCCAGCAGTGGAACAGGGACCTTTCGGGGGGAGCTGTTTTTT. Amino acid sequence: CASSGTGTFRGELFF.

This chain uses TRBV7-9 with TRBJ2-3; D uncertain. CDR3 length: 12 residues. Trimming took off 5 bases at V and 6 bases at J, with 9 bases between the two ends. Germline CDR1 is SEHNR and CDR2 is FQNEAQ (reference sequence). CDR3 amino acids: CASSGVLDTQYF. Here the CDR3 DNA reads TGTGCCAGCAGCGGAGTATTGGATACGCAGTATTTT.

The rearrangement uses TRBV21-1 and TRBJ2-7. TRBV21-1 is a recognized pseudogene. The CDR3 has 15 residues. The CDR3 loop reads CASSKGGVFSYEQYF. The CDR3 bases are TGTGCCAGCAGCAAAGGTGGGGTCTTCTCCTACGAGCAGTACTTC.

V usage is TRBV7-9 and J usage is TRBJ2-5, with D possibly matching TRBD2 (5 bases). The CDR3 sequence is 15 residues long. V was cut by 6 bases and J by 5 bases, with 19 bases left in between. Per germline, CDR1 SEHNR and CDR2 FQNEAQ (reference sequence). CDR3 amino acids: CASRVTRTGRETQYF. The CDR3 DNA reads TGTGCCAGCAGGGTGACGCGGACTGGTCGGGAGACCCAGTACTTC.

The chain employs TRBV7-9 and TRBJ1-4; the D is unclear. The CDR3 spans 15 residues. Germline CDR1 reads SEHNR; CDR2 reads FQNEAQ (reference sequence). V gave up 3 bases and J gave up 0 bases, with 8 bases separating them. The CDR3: CASSFGLATNEKLFF. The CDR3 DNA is TGTGCCAGCAGCTTCGGCCTTGCAACTAATGAAAAACTGTTTTTT.

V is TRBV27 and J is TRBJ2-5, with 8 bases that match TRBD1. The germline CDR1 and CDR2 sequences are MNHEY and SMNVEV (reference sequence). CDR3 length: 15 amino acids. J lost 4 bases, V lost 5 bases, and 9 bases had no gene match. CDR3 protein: CASSPRDRLGETQYF. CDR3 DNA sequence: TGTGCCAGCAGTCCGCGGGACAGGCTCGGAGAGACCCAGTACTTC.

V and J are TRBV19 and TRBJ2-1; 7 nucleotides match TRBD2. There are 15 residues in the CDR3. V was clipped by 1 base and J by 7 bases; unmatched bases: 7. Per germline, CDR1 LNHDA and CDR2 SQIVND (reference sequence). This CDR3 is CASSIGTRGVNEQFF. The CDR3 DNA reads TGTGCCAGTAGTATAGGGACCCGGGGGGTTAATGAGCAGTTCTTC.

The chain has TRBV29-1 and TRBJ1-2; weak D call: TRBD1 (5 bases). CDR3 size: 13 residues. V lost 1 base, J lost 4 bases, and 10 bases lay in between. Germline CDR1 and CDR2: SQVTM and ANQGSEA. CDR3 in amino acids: CSVEGGRVYGYTF. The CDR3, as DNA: TGCAGCGTTGAAGGCGGCAGGGTCTATGGCTACACCTTC.

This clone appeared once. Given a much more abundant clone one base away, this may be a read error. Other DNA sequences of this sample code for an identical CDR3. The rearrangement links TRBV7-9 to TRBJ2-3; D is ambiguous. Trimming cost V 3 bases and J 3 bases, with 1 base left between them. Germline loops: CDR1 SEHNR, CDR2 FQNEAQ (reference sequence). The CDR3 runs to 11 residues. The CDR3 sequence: CASSFTDTQYF. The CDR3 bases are TGTGCCAGCAGCTTTACAGATACGCAGTATTTT.

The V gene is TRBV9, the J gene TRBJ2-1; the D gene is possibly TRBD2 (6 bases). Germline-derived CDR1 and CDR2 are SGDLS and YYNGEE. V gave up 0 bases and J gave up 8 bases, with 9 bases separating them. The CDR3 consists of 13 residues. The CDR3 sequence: CASSVGGGDEQFF. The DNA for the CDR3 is TGTGCCAGCAGCGTAGGAGGCGGGGATGAGCAGTTCTTC.

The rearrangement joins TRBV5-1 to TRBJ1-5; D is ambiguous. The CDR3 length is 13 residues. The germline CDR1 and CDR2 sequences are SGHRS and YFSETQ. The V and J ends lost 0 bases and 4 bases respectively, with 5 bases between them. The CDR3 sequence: CASSLDRNQPQHF. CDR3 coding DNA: TGCGCCAGCAGCTTGGACCGGAATCAGCCCCAGCATTTT.

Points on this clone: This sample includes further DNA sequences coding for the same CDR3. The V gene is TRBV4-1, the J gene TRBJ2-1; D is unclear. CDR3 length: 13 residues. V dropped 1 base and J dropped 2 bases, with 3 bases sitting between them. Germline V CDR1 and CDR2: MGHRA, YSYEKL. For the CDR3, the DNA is TGCGCCAGCAGCCAAGGTACCTACAATGAGCAGTTCTTC. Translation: CASSQGTYNEQFF.

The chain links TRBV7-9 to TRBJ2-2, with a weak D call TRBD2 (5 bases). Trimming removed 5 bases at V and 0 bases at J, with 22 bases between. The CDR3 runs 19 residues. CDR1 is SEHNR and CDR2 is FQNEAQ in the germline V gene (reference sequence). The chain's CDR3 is CASSPPGAQRTSNTGELFF. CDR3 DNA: TGTGCCAGCAGCCCCCCGGGTGCCCAGCGGACCTCGAACACCGGGGAGCTGTTTTTT.

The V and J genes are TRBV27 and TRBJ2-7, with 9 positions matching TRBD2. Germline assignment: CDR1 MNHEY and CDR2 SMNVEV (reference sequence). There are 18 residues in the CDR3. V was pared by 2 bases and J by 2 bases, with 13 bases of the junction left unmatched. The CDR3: CASSLGPLGLAGPYEQYF. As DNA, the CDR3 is TGTGCCAGCAGTTTAGGTCCCTTGGGGCTAGCGGGACCCTACGAGCAGTACTTC.

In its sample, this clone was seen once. The CDR3 DNA follows: TGTGCCAGCAGCTTGAGTGGGACAGGGTGGGAAGGGGCCAACGTCCTGACTTTC. Protein: CASSLSGTGWEGANVLTF. This rearrangement joins TRBV7-8 to TRBJ2-6; 9 bases agree with TRBD1. Germline CDR1 and CDR2: SGHVS and FQNEAQ. After removal of 3 bases from V and 4 bases from J, the junction contained 10 bases not matched to a gene. The CDR3 extends over 18 amino acids.

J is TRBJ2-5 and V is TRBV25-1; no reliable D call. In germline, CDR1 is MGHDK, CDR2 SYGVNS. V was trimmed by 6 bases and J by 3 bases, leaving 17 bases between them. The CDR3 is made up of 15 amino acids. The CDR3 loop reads CASRPSGVPKETQYF. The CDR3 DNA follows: TGTGCCAGCAGACCCTCTGGCGTTCCTAAAGAGACCCAGTACTTC.

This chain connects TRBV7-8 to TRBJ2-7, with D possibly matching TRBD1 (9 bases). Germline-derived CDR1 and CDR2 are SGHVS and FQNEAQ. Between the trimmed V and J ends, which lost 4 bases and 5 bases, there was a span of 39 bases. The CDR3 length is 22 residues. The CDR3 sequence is CASSSFPGQGMQAGVGRNEQYF. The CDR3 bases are TGTGCCAGCAGCTCTTTTCCGGGACAGGGAATGCAAGCGGGAGTAGGGAGGAACGAGCAGTACTTC.

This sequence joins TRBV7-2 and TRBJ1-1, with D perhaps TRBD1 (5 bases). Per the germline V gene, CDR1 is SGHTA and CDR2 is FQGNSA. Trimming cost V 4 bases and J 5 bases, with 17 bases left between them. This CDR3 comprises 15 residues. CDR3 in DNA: TGTGCCAGCAGCTCCCGATGGGGGGTTTTTACTGAAGCTTTCTTT. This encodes CASSSRWGVFTEAFF.

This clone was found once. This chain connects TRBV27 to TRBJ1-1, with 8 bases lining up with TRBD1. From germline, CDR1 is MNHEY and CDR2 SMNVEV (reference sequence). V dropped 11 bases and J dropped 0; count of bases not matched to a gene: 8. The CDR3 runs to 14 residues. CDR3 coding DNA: TGTGCCTCGACCACAGGGGGATTGAACACTGAAGCTTTCTTT. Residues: CASTTGGLNTEAFF.